This T cell receptor beta chain was captured by sequencing in a study of T cell repertoires in cytomegalovirus infection. Overall study context: Well-studied HLA-B-restricted epitopes and recently identified HLA-C-restricted epitopes of CMV were both used in the study. Public TCR beta signatures were indicative of both CMV infection and a matching HLA type.

Concerning this clonotype itself: As yet, its antigen is unknown.

TCRdb re-derived calls from the reads in MiXCR, one entry per CDR3 protein. The table includes approximately 470,000 distinct CDR3 sequences, more than 40% detected once. The length of the CDR3 is 16 residues. V shed 5 bases, J shed 0 bases, and the junction held 7 bases outside the gene matches. General study findings and limits: There were HLA-C-restricted CMV-specific TCR beta clonotypes dominating the ex vivo response.

This TCR derives from a human donor in good health (CMV status not recorded). Some clones in this sample may be carry-over from other donors' samples. The chain uses TRBV12-3 or TRBV12-4 and TRBJ2-4; TRBD1 agrees at 7 bases. The sequenced sample was cultured PBMCs, obtained from culture after CMV antigen stimulation. The CDR3 spells CASSPGTALAKNIQYF. In DNA form, the CDR3 reads TGTGCCAGCAGTCCCGGGACAGCTCTAGCCAAAAACATTCAGTACTTC.